These 32 T cell receptor beta chains were all obtained from the same sample, sequenced in a study of blood T cell repertoires in COVID-19. Clones were read by immunoSEQ multiplex PCR, and TCRdb kept only the in-frame ones, dropping some. The sample has 45,000 to 55,000 clones, 80% to 85% seen once. Sequencing used peripheral blood. The receptor source for this set is a man aged 55 to 70 with active COVID-19.

The chain joins TRBV2 to TRBJ1-4; D not certain. With 6 bases removed from V and 6 bases from J, the gap between germline ends came to 8 bases. The germline CDR1 and CDR2 sequences are SNHLY and FYNNEI. This CDR3 comprises 12 residues. The CDR3: CASSPLYEKLFF. In nucleotides, the CDR3 is TGTGCCAGCAGCCCTCTTTATGAAAAACTGTTTTTT.

The chain carries TRBV18 and TRBJ2-7; unclear D gene. V lost 3 bases and J 1 base, leaving 16 bases between the germline ends. Germline V gene lookup returns CDR1 KGHSH and CDR2 LQKENI. This CDR3 comprises 16 residues. Written as DNA, the CDR3 is TGTGCCAGCTCACCGGCCTCAGTGATCCTTTCCTACGAGCAGTACTTC. It translates to CASSPASVILSYEQYF. The full variable domain, with the rest looked up from reference TRBV18 and TRBJ2-7, is NAGVMQNPRHLVRRRGQEARLRCSPMKGHSHVYWYRQLPEEGLKFMVYLQKENIIDESGMPKERFSAEFPKEGPSILRIQQVVRGDSAAYFCASSPASVILSYEQYFGPGTRLTVT.

The V call is TRBV6-1, the J call TRBJ2-1; 7 bases align to TRBD2. The CDR3 covers 15 residues. CDR1 is MNHNS and CDR2 is SASEGT in the germline V gene. The V gene end was trimmed by 3 bases and the J gene end by 10 bases; junction bases not matched to a gene: 12. The chain's CDR3 is CASSEAGDPTREQFF. The CDR3 coding sequence is TGTGCCAGCAGTGAGGCGGGGGACCCTACAAGAGAGCAGTTCTTC.

This clone was counted only a few times. The chain links TRBV7-8 to TRBJ2-5; D remains ambiguous. Trimming left V 5 bases short and J 0 bases short, with 7 bases between. CDR3 length equals 13 residues. CDR1 SGHVS and CDR2 FQNEAQ come from the germline V gene. The CDR3 sequence is CASSQDNQETQYF. CDR3 in DNA: TGTGCCAGCAGCCAAGACAACCAAGAGACCCAGTACTTC. The variable domain in full, with the rest retrieved from reference TRBV7-8 and TRBJ2-5, is GAGVSQSPRYKVAKRGQDVALRCDPISGHVSLFWYQQALGQGPEFLTYFQNEAQLDKSGLPSDRFFAERPEGSVSTLKIQRTQQEDSAVYLCASSQDNQETQYFGPGTRLLVL.

This clone was recorded only once. The chain joins TRBV7-9 to TRBJ2-4; 8 bases map to TRBD1. The V and J ends lost 6 bases and 1 base, in that order; junction bases with no gene match: 17. The CDR3 runs to 19 residues. CDR1 is SEHNR, CDR2 FQNEAQ, per germline (reference sequence). The CDR3 is CASSRGQVNLYGAKNIQYF. The CDR3 DNA follows: TGTGCCAGCAGTCGGGGACAGGTTAATTTGTATGGGGCCAAAAACATTCAGTACTTC. Variable domain in full (rest from reference TRBV7-9 and TRBJ2-4): DTGVSQNPRHKITKRGQNVTFRCDPISEHNRLYWYRQTLGQGPEFLTYFQNEAQLEKSRLLSDRFSAERPKGSFSTLEIQRTEQGDSAMYLCASSRGQVNLYGAKNIQYFGAGTRLSVL.

The chain employs TRBV4-2 and TRBJ1-1; D may be TRBD1 (5 bases). Germline CDR1 and CDR2: LGHNA and YNFKEQ. Trimming shortened V by 1 base and J by 1 base, and 13 bases separated the two germline ends. The CDR3 contains 16 residues. The CDR3 nucleotides read TGTGCCAGCAGCCAAGGGGCGGGACTCACGAACACTGAAGCTTTCTTT. As protein: CASSQGAGLTNTEAFF.

V and J are TRBV27 and TRBJ2-3; D is unresolved. The germline CDR1 and CDR2 sequences are MNHEY and SMNVEV (reference sequence). Trimming cost V 3 bases and J 4 bases, with 5 bases left between them. This CDR3 spans 12 amino acids. The CDR3 nucleotides are TGTGCCAGCAGTTTCGGAGCAGATACGCAGTATTTT. Residues: CASSFGADTQYF.

Points on this clone: Other DNA sequences from this sample encode an identical CDR3 as well. The chain has TRBV10-3 and TRBJ2-5; D gene unclear. The CDR3 sequence is 12 residues long. The germline CDR1 and CDR2 sequences are ENHRY and SYGVKD. V gave up 2 bases and J gave up 4 bases, with 5 bases separating them. The CDR3 bases are TGTGCCATCAGTGAGCCCCGAGAGACCCAGTACTTC. Protein product: CAISEPRETQYF.

The table lists this clone with a count of one. The DNA for the CDR3 is TGTGCCAGCACCCTTGGGCTAGCGGTCTACGAGCAGTACTTC. Translation: CASTLGLAVYEQYF. The chain couples TRBV28 to TRBJ2-7; TRBD2 aligns across 7 bases. J lost 3 bases, V lost 7 bases, and 9 bases had no gene match. There are 14 residues in the CDR3. The germline gives CDR1 MDHEN, CDR2 SYDVKM.

CDR3 coding DNA: TGTGCCAGCAGTCTCGGACTAGCGGGGGAGTTCTTC. Protein: CASSLGLAGEFF. The J gene is TRBJ2-1, the V gene TRBV12-3 or TRBV12-4, with 13 nucleotides matching TRBD2. After removal of 5 bases from V and 14 bases from J, the junction contained 3 bases not matched to a gene. The CDR3 is 12 residues long.

The V gene is TRBV2, the J gene TRBJ1-2; D uncertain. CDR3 length: 12 residues. Germline V CDR1 and CDR2: SNHLY, FYNNEI. The V and J ends lost 2 bases and 3 bases respectively, with 4 bases between them. CDR3 DNA sequence: TGTGCCAGCAGTGAATCTGACTATGGCTACACCTTC. It translates to CASSESDYGYTF.

This sequence joins TRBV18 and TRBJ2-7; 9 nucleotides line up with TRBD1. The CDR3 sequence is 14 residues long. Unmatched junction bases numbered 4, after V lost 5 bases and J lost 2 bases. The germline CDR1 and CDR2 sequences are KGHSH and LQKENI. CDR3 region: CASSAGTGTYEQYF. The DNA of the CDR3 is TGTGCCAGCTCAGCAGGGACAGGGACCTACGAGCAGTACTTC.

In DNA, the CDR3 is TGTGCCAGCAGCTTAGAAAGCGGGAGTCTCAATACGCAGTATTTT. Translation gives CASSLESGSLNTQYF. The chain uses TRBV5-4 and TRBJ2-3; 8 nucleotides match TRBD2. CDR3 length equals 15 residues. The ends lost 2 bases at V and 7 bases at J; junction bases unmatched: 9. From germline, CDR1 is SGHNT and CDR2 YYREEE (reference sequence).

The chain recombines TRBV24-1 with TRBJ1-2, with D tentatively TRBD1 (6 bases). The V gene lost 1 base and the J gene lost 6 bases, with 8 bases spanning the gap. CDR1 and CDR2 (germline): KGHDR, SFDVKD. The CDR3 has 13 amino acids. The chain's CDR3 is CATSDLGGDGYTF. CDR3 sequence (DNA): TGTGCCACCAGTGATTTAGGGGGGGATGGCTACACCTTC.

The V and J genes are TRBV28 and TRBJ1-1; a weak D match, TRBD1 (5 bases). Germline lookup yields CDR1 MDHEN and CDR2 SYDVKM. Trimming cost V 11 bases and J 0 bases, with 13 bases left between them. The CDR3 spans 13 residues. DNA for the CDR3: TGTGCCGGCCAGAGACAGATGAACACTGAAGCTTTCTTT. Its protein product is CAGQRQMNTEAFF.

This clone was counted a single time. DNA of the CDR3: TGTGCCAGTAAACGACTAGCGGGGGGAGAGACCCAGTACTTC. Its translation: CASKRLAGGETQYF. The chain uses TRBV6-5 and TRBJ2-5, with 13 bases matching TRBD2. The germline V gene has CDR1 MNHEY and CDR2 SVGAGI. The V and J ends lost 9 bases and 4 bases, in that order; junction bases with no gene match: 5. This CDR3 has 14 residues.

The gene calls are TRBV11-1 and TRBJ2-2; TRBD2 aligns across 13 bases. The ends lost 6 bases at V and 6 bases at J; junction bases unmatched: 4. CDR1 is SGHAT and CDR2 is FQDESV in the germline V gene (reference sequence). The CDR3 totals 15 residues. This CDR3 reads CASRWTSGSPGELFF. CDR3 nucleotides: TGTGCCAGCAGATGGACTAGCGGGAGTCCCGGGGAGCTGTTTTTT.

V and J are TRBV3-1 (or the pseudogene TRBV3-2) and TRBJ2-7, with a tentative D call TRBD1 (5 bases). Deletions cut 3 bases from V and 2 bases from J, with 17 bases between. The CDR3 is made up of 16 amino acids. Per the germline V gene, CDR1 is LGHDT and CDR2 is YNNKEL (reference sequence). The CDR3 reads CASSQGQSTGAYEQYF. The CDR3 bases are TGTGCCAGCAGCCAGGGGCAAAGCACCGGCGCCTACGAGCAGTACTTC.

The chain couples TRBV20-1 to TRBJ2-5, with 9 bases fitting TRBD1. There are 17 residues in the CDR3. Unmatched junction bases numbered 14, after V lost 3 bases and J lost 3 bases. Germline V gene lookup returns CDR1 DFQATT and CDR2 SNEGSKA (reference sequence). The CDR3 spells CSASPTSGTGWEETQYF. The CDR3 nucleotides read TGCAGTGCTAGTCCGACTTCCGGGACAGGGTGGGAAGAGACCCAGTACTTC.

The chain has TRBV28 and TRBJ1-5, with D perhaps TRBD1 (6 bases). The CDR3 totals 12 residues. Germline V CDR1 and CDR2: MDHEN, SYDVKM. V was cut by 7 bases and J by 7 bases, with 11 bases left in between. CDR3: CASTEQGQPQHF. The CDR3 coding sequence is TGTGCCAGCACCGAACAGGGCCAGCCCCAGCATTTT. Full variable domain (remainder filled in from reference TRBV28 and TRBJ1-5): DVKVTQSSRYLVKRTGEKVFLECVQDMDHENMFWYRQDPGLGLRLIYFSYDVKMKEKGDIPEGYSVSREKKERFSLILESASTNQTSMYLCASTEQGQPQHFGDGTRLSIL.

This clone showed up just a few times. The V and J genes are TRBV7-8 and TRBJ1-2; a possible D gene is TRBD1 (5 bases). Trimming removed 2 bases at V and 9 bases at J, with 13 bases between. This CDR3 is built from 13 residues. From germline, CDR1 is SGHVS and CDR2 FQNEAQ. CDR3 sequence reads: CASSLSTGKRYTF. The CDR3 DNA sequence: TGTGCCAGCAGCTTAAGCACAGGAAAGCGCTACACCTTC. Filled out from reference TRBV7-8 and TRBJ1-2, the complete variable domain reads GAGVSQSPRYKVAKRGQDVALRCDPISGHVSLFWYQQALGQGPEFLTYFQNEAQLDKSGLPSDRFFAERPEGSVSTLKIQRTQQEDSAVYLCASSLSTGKRYTFGSGTRLTVV.

The chain has TRBV19 and TRBJ1-3; D gene uncertain. V was pared by 7 bases and J by 1 base, with 8 bases between. The CDR3 is made up of 13 amino acids. Germline lookup yields CDR1 LNHDA and CDR2 SQIVND (reference sequence). CDR3 in amino acids: CASTGFSGNTIYF. Written as DNA, the CDR3 is TGTGCCAGTACTGGCTTTTCTGGAAACACCATATATTTT.

In the case of this clone: A junction end diverges from the germline sequence, so it may reflect a read error. CDR3 nucleotides: TGTGCCAGCAGGTACTGGCGGGAGTCCTACAATGAGCAGTTCTTC. Translation: CASRYWRESYNEQFF. The chain has TRBV6-5 and TRBJ2-1, with TRBD2 matching 7 bases. This CDR3 region has 15 residues. Germline V lookup: CDR1 MNHEY, CDR2 SVGAGI.

The chain employs TRBV4-3 and TRBJ2-5; 8 bases map to TRBD2. Germline assignment: CDR1 LGHNA and CDR2 YSLEER. The length of the CDR3 is 15 residues. The V gene end was trimmed by 3 bases and the J gene end by 4 bases; junction bases not matched to a gene: 7. In nucleotides, the CDR3 is TGCGCCAGCAGCCAGACTAGCGCTCCCGGAGAGACCCAGTACTTC. It yields the protein CASSQTSAPGETQYF.

This rearrangement joins TRBV11-2 to TRBJ2-1; D remains ambiguous. Germline lookup yields CDR1 SGHAT and CDR2 FQNNGV. This CDR3 comprises 12 residues. The V end lost 1 base, the J end lost 9 bases, and 7 bases lay between the germline ends. The CDR3, as DNA: TGTGCCAGCAGCTTAGGGTCGGGTGAGCAGTTCTTC. It is translated as CASSLGSGEQFF. The whole variable domain, remainder taken from reference TRBV11-2 and TRBJ2-1, is EAGVAQSPRYKIIEKRQSVAFWCNPISGHATLYWYQQILGQGPKLLIQFQNNGVVDDSQLPKDRFSAERLKGVDSTLKIQPAKLEDSAVYLCASSLGSGEQFFGPGTRLTVL.

This chain joins TRBV29-1 and TRBJ1-1, with D possibly TRBD1 on 5 matching bases. Trimming cost V 4 bases and J 2 bases, with 11 bases left between them. The CDR3 is 13 residues long. The germline CDR1 and CDR2 sequences are SQVTM and ANQGSEA. This CDR3 reads CSVVQGLNTEAFF. The CDR3, as DNA: TGCAGCGTTGTTCAGGGTCTCAACACTGAAGCTTTCTTT.

CDR3 in amino acids: CATSDPTGGGEKLFF. CDR3 DNA sequence: TGTGCCACCAGTGATCCGACAGGGGGTGGTGAAAAACTGTTTTTT. This chain uses TRBV24-1 with TRBJ1-4; 9 positions agree with TRBD1. The CDR3 length is 15 residues. V lost 3 bases and J lost 7; bases outside the gene matches: 5. Germline V gives CDR1 KGHDR, CDR2 SFDVKD.

The chain has TRBV4-2 and TRBJ2-3; 7 nucleotides agree with TRBD2. Trimming removed 1 base from V and 6 bases from J; junction bases left unmatched: 10. CDR3 length: 16 residues. The germline V gene encodes CDR1 LGHNA and CDR2 YNFKEQ. CDR3 DNA: TGTGCCAGCAGCCAAGGGGGCGGGAGTGGTGTGGATACGCAGTATTTT. Translated: CASSQGGGSGVDTQYF.

The chain combines TRBV28 with TRBJ2-3; 8 nucleotides align to TRBD1. The length of the CDR3 is 14 residues. CDR1 is MDHEN and CDR2 is SYDVKM in the germline V gene. With 9 bases clipped from V and 1 base from J, the junction kept 6 bases outside the gene matches. The CDR3 loop reads CASGRQGRTDTQYF. For the CDR3, the DNA is TGTGCCAGTGGGAGACAGGGGCGCACAGATACGCAGTATTTT.

V gene TRBV5-1 combines with J gene TRBJ2-2, with 9 bases lining up with TRBD2. The CDR3 runs to 14 residues. CDR1 SGHRS and CDR2 YFSETQ come from the germline V gene. The ends lost 6 bases at V and 7 bases at J; junction bases unmatched: 7. CDR3 sequence reads: CASMSGGPGGELFF. Written as DNA, the CDR3 is TGCGCCAGCATGAGCGGGGGGCCCGGCGGGGAGCTGTTTTTT.

This clone was seen more than once but under ten times. The gene calls are TRBV19 and TRBJ2-7; perhaps TRBD2 as D (6 bases). The CDR3 sequence is 14 residues long. Germline V gene sequence: CDR1 LNHDA, CDR2 SQIVND (reference sequence). The V end was cut by 3 bases, the J end by 6 bases, with 15 bases between. CDR3 DNA: TGTGCCAGTAGTATGCAAGGGAGGACGGGCGAGCAGTACTTC. As protein: CASSMQGRTGEQYF.

This clone has a handful of counts. The CDR3 nucleotides are TGTGCCACCAGCTCGCGGACAGTGATAGAAGCTTTCTTT. Protein: CATSSRTVIEAFF. J is TRBJ1-1 and V is TRBV15; D possibly corresponds to TRBD1 (6 bases). Germline-derived CDR1 and CDR2 are LNHNV and YYDKDF (reference sequence). CDR3 length: 13 amino acids. V lost 5 bases to trimming and J lost 8 bases, with 15 bases between them.